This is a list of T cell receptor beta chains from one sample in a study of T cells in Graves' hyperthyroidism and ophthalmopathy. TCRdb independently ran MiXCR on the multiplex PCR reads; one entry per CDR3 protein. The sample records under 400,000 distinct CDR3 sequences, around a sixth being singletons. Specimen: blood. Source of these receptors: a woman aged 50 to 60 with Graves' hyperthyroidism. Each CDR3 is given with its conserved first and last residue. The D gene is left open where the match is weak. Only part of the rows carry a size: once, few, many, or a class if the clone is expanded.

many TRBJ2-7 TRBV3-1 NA CASSQVSSTSSYEQYF TGTGCCAGCAGCCAAGTTTCCAGCACCTCCTCCTACGAGCAGTACTTC
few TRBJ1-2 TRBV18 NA CASSPPDNYGYTF TGTGCCAGCTCACCACCAGATAACTATGGCTACACCTTC
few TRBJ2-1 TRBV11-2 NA CASSLIRVGEQFF TGTGCCAGCAGCTTAATCCGGGTTGGCGAGCAGTTCTTC
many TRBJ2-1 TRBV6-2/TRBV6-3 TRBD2 CASRSSLSGDYNEQFF TGTGCCAGCAGGAGCTCCCTTAGCGGGGATTACAATGAGCAGTTCTTC
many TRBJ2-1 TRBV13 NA CASSLTKDEQFF TGTGCCAGCAGCTTAACTAAGGATGAGCAGTTCTTC
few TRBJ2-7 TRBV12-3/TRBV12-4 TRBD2 CASSFSAGGPRGYEQYF TGTGCCAGCAGTTTCTCCGCGGGAGGGCCCCGTGGCTACGAGCAGTACTTC
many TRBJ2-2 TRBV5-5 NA CASSLDPHSSTGELFF TGTGCCAGCAGCTTGGATCCACACAGCTCCACCGGGGAGCTGTTTTTT
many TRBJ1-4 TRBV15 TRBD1 CATSGGTAQNEKLFF TGTGCCACCAGCGGGGGGACAGCACAAAATGAAAAACTGTTTTTT
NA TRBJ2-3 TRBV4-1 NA CASSQEGTLGDTQYF TGCGCCAGCAGCCAAGAGGGGACCCTGGGGGATACGCAGTATTTT
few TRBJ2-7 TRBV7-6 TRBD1 CASSSRRGQGGYEQYF TGTGCCAGCAGCTCCCGCAGAGGACAGGGGGGCTACGAGCAGTACTTC
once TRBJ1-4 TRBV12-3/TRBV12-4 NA CASSLGGGREKLFF TGTGCCAGCAGTTTAGGGGGGGGCCGGGAAAAACTGTTTTTT
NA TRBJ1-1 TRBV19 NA CASSNGTKAFF TGTGCCAGTAGTAACGGGACGAAAGCTTTCTTT
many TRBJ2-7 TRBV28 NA CASAYWPPSEQYF TGTGCCAGCGCCTATTGGCCCCCCAGTGAGCAGTACTTC
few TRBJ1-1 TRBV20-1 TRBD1 CSARDPKGATEAFF TGCAGTGCTAGAGATCCAAAGGGGGCCACTGAAGCTTTCTTT
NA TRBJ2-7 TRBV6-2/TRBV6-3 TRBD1 CASSSDRDRGPDEQYF TGTGCCAGCAGTTCTGACCGGGACAGGGGGCCCGACGAGCAGTACTTC
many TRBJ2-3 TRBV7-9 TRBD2 CASGERGSTDTQYF TGTGCCAGCGGAGAGCGGGGGAGCACAGATACGCAGTATTTT
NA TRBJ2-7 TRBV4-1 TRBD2 CASSQEQAGAYEQYF TGCGCCAGCAGCCAAGAACAAGCGGGGGCCTACGAGCAGTACTTC
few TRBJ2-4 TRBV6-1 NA CASSISFAAKNIQYF TGTGCCAGCAGCATCTCATTCGCGGCCAAAAACATTCAGTACTTC
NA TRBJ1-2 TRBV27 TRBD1 CASSSRTGDNYGYTF TGTGCCAGCAGTTCCCGGACAGGGGATAACTATGGCTACACCTTC
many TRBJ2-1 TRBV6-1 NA CASTPGVGGNEQFF TGTGCCAGCACTCCAGGGGTCGGGGGAAATGAGCAGTTCTTC
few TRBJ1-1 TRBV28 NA CASNSVWGWGGQIRGVRTEAFF TGTGCCTCCAACAGTGTGTGGGGCTGGGGGGGCCAAATCCGGGGGGTTCGGACTGAAGCTTTCTTT
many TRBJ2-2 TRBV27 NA CASQETNTGELFF TGTGCCAGCCAGGAAACGAACACCGGGGAGCTGTTTTTT
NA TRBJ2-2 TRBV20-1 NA CSATGVGGVSGELFF TGCAGTGCCACAGGAGTGGGGGGAGTGTCCGGGGAGCTGTTTTTT
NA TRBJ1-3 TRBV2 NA CASSENSVSGNTIYF TGTGCCAGCAGTGAAAACAGCGTAAGTGGAAACACCATATATTTT
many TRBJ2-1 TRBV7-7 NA CASSLSPGDNEQFF TGTGCTAGCAGCTTATCCCCAGGAGACAATGAGCAGTTCTTC
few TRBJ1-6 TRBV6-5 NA CASSSSRRGPYNSPLHF TGTGCCAGCAGTTCCTCGCGGAGGGGCCCCTATAATTCACCCCTCCACTTT
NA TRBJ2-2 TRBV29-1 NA CSVEVKGMTPGELFF TGCAGCGTTGAGGTGAAGGGCATGACACCCGGGGAGCTGTTTTTT
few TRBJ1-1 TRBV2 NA CASGGGRETEAFF TGTGCCAGCGGGGGAGGGAGGGAGACTGAAGCTTTCTTT
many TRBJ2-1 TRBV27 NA CASNRVGVYNEQFF TGTGCCAGTAACCGGGTGGGTGTGTACAATGAGCAGTTCTTC
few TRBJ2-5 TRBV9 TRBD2 CASSVATSGAGETQYF TGTGCCAGCAGCGTAGCAACTAGCGGGGCTGGGGAGACCCAGTACTTC
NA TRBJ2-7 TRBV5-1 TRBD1 CASSEIWTGGTYEQYF TGCGCCAGCAGCGAGATTTGGACAGGGGGGACCTACGAGCAGTACTTC
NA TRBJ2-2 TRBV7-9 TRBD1 CASSYTGAPNTGELFF TGTGCCAGCAGCTATACAGGGGCCCCGAACACCGGGGAGCTGTTTTTT
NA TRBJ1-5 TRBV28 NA CASRRDVQPQHF TGTGCCAGCAGGCGGGACGTACAGCCCCAGCATTTT
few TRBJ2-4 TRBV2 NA CAGRTFDGKNIQYF TGTGCCGGCAGGACATTTGATGGCAAAAACATTCAGTACTTC
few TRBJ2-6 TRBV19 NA CASSPRESGANVLTF TGTGCCAGTAGTCCCCGAGAGTCTGGGGCCAACGTCCTGACTTTC
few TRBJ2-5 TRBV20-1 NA CSARVTGDLQETQYF TGCAGTGCTAGGGTTACGGGGGACTTGCAAGAGACCCAGTACTTC
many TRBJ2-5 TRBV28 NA CASSTRAGRKETQYF TGTGCCAGCAGCACCCGCGCGGGACGTAAAGAGACCCAGTACTTC
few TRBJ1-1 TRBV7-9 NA CASSSTTQGMNTEAFF TGTGCCAGCAGCTCAACCACCCAGGGCATGAACACTGAAGCTTTCTTT
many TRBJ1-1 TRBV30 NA CAWSVPVGRNTEAFF TGTGCCTGGAGTGTACCTGTGGGGCGAAACACTGAAGCTTTCTTT
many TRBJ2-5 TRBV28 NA CASSLLLGDQETQYF TGTGCCAGCAGCCTTCTCCTAGGTGACCAAGAGACCCAGTACTTC
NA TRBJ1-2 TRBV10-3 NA CAINERVSNYSYTF TGTGCCATCAATGAAAGGGTATCTAACTATAGCTACACCTTC
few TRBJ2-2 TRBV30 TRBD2 CASSLMRGKTGELFF TGTGCCAGCAGCTTGATGCGGGGGAAGACCGGGGAGCTGTTTTTT
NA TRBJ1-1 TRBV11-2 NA CASSLAGANQLEAFF TGTGCCAGCAGCTTAGCGGGGGCTAACCAACTTGAAGCTTTCTTT
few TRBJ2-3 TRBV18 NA CASSPKGGPSAGDTQYF TGTGCCAGCTCACCAAAGGGGGGCCCGAGCGCAGGGGATACGCAGTATTTT
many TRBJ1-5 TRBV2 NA CASGRQPQPQHF TGTGCCAGTGGGAGACAGCCTCAGCCCCAGCATTTT
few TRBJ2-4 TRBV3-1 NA CASSLDEDIQYF TGTGCCAGCAGCCTCGACGAGGACATTCAGTACTTC
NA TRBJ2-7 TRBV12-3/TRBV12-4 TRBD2 CASSFVGTSTYEQYF TGTGCCAGCAGTTTTGTGGGGACTAGTACCTACGAGCAGTACTTC
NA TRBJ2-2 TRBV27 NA CASSLRSGSGTGELFF TGTGCCAGCAGTTTACGGTCAGGGTCGGGAACCGGGGAGCTGTTTTTT
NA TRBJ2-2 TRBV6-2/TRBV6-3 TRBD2 CASSYLGLAENTGELFF TGTGCCAGCAGTTACTTGGGACTAGCAGAGAACACCGGGGAGCTGTTTTTT
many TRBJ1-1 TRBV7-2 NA CASLVGRGNTEAFF TGTGCCAGCCTCGTGGGGCGCGGGAACACTGAAGCTTTCTTT
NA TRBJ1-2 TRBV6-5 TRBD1 CASSYSPDRGIDYGYTF TGTGCCAGCAGTTACTCGCCGGACAGGGGTATTGACTATGGCTACACCTTC
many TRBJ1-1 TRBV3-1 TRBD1 CASSKGQAYGEAFF TGTGCCAGCAGCAAGGGACAGGCTTACGGGGAAGCTTTCTTT
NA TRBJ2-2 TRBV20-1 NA CSARYPLGGAGELFF TGCAGTGCTAGGTATCCTCTTGGTGGCGCCGGGGAGCTGTTTTTT
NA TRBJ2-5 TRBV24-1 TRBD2 CATSDFSSGMETQYF TGTGCCACCAGTGATTTTAGTAGCGGGATGGAGACCCAGTACTTC
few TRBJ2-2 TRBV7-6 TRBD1 CASSYGQGKDTGELFF TGTGCCAGCAGCTATGGACAGGGGAAGGACACCGGGGAGCTGTTTTTT
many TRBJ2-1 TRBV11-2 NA CASSPAGYNEQFF TGTGCCAGCAGCCCAGCGGGTTACAATGAGCAGTTCTTC